These 7 T cell receptor beta chains originate from one sample sequenced in a study of cytomegalovirus exposure and HLA in healthy donors. The data were produced by immunoSEQ multiplex PCR, yet TCRdb's version contains in-frame clones alone and is incomplete. Of approximately 240,000 clones listed, about 89% are singletons. What was sequenced was PBMCs. These receptors all stem from a young woman in good health and CMV-seronegative.

The chain joins TRBV5-1 to TRBJ2-3; 7 nucleotides agree with TRBD1. The CDR3 runs 14 residues. After removal of 3 bases from V and 5 bases from J, the junction contained 6 bases not matched to a gene. Germline V CDR1 and CDR2: SGHRS, YFSETQ. The DNA for the CDR3 is TGCGCCAGCAGCTGGCAGGGGGACCTAGATACGCAGTATTTT. Protein sequence: CASSWQGDLDTQYF.

The V gene is TRBV30, the J gene TRBJ2-5; 9 nucleotides agree with TRBD2. Per the germline V gene, CDR1 is GTSNPN and CDR2 is SVGIG (reference sequence). The ends lost 1 base at V and 5 bases at J; junction bases unmatched: 14. CDR3 length equals 17 residues. The CDR3 is CAWSALVAGAPKETQYF. The CDR3, as DNA: TGTGCCTGGAGTGCCCTCGTAGCGGGAGCACCTAAGGAGACCCAGTACTTC. The whole variable domain, remainder taken from reference TRBV30 and TRBJ2-5, is SQTIHQWPATLVQPVGSPLSLECTVEGTSNPNLYWYRQAAGRGLQLLFYSVGIGQISSEVPQNLSASRPQDRQFILSSKKLLLSDSGFYLCAWSALVAGAPKETQYFGPGTRLLVL.

CDR3 coding DNA: TGTGCCAGTAGTATAGGCCACAGGGACACTGAAGCTTTCTTT. Translation gives CASSIGHRDTEAFF. The chain joins TRBV19 to TRBJ1-1, with D perhaps matching TRBD1 (6 bases). The CDR3 sequence is 14 residues long. CDR1 is LNHDA and CDR2 is SQIVND in the germline V gene (reference sequence). The V end lost 1 base, the J end lost 3 bases, and 9 bases lay between the germline ends.

The V gene is TRBV9, the J gene TRBJ2-2; possibly TRBD2 for D (6 bases). The CDR3 is 16 residues long. With 3 bases removed from V and 1 base from J, the gap between germline ends came to 13 bases. Germline CDR1 SGDLS, CDR2 YYNGEE. CDR3 nucleotides: TGTGCCAGCAGCGGGGACCGGCGGGAGAACACCGGGGAGCTGTTTTTT. This codes for CASSGDRRENTGELFF.

V gene TRBV5-6 combines with J gene TRBJ2-7; D is possibly TRBD1 (5 bases). This CDR3 is built from 14 residues. V was trimmed by 3 bases and J by 4 bases, leaving 14 bases between them. The germline CDR1 and CDR2 sequences are SGHDT and YYEEEE. CDR3 protein: CASSYGQAFYEQYF. The CDR3 DNA reads as TGTGCCAGCAGCTATGGACAAGCTTTTTACGAGCAGTACTTC. The full variable domain, with the rest looked up from reference TRBV5-6 and TRBJ2-7, is DAGVTQSPTHLIKTRGQQVTLRCSPKSGHDTVSWYQQALGQGPQFIFQYYEEEERQRGNFPDRFSGHQFPNYSSELNVNALLLGDSALYLCASSYGQAFYEQYFGPGTRLTVT.

The sample holds one count of this clone. V gene TRBV11-3 combines with J gene TRBJ2-1; 10 bases align to TRBD2. CDR1 SGHNT and CDR2 YENEEA come from the germline V gene. This CDR3 comprises 15 residues. V shed 5 bases, J shed 3 bases, and the junction held 4 bases outside the gene matches. The CDR3 loop reads CASSPRTSGYNEQFF. The CDR3 nucleotides are TGTGCCAGCAGCCCACGGACTAGCGGCTACAATGAGCAGTTCTTC.

The genes are TRBV2 and TRBJ2-1; 13 positions agree with TRBD2. The CDR3 consists of 15 residues. CDR1 is SNHLY, CDR2 FYNNEI, per germline. V shed 8 bases, J shed 4 bases, and the junction held 5 bases outside the gene matches. Here the CDR3 DNA reads TGTGCCAGCGCCTCGACTAGCGGGGGGTACAATGAGCAGTTCTTC. This translates into CASASTSGGYNEQFF. The whole variable domain, filled in from reference TRBV2 and TRBJ2-1, reads EPEVTQTPSHQVTQMGQEVILRCVPISNHLYFYWYRQILGQKVEFLVSFYNNEISEKSEIFDDQFSVERPDGSNFTLKIRSTKLEDSAMYFCASASTSGGYNEQFFGPGTRLTVL.